The 31 T cell receptor beta chains below come from one sample, sequenced in a study of blood T cell repertoires in COVID-19. Method: immunoSEQ multiplex PCR; TCRdb's copy keeps in-frame clones and lacks some. The data contain some 220,000 clones, about nine tenths of them singletons. The sequencing sample was made of PBMCs or T cells enriched from blood (not recorded which). The receptors shown here come from a woman between 50 and 59 years old in a cohort exposed to, infected with or recovered from COVID-19 (not recorded which).

This chain joins TRBV5-1 and TRBJ2-2, with D unresolved. CDR1 SGHRS and CDR2 YFSETQ come from the germline V gene. This CDR3 is built from 11 residues. The V and J ends lost 7 bases and 4 bases respectively, with 5 bases between them. The CDR3, as DNA: TGCGCCAGCCACGGCACCGGGGAGCTGTTTTTT. As protein: CASHGTGELFF.

CDR3 amino acids: CASSLTGGSLLETQYF. CDR3 bases: TGTGCCAGCAGCTTAACCGGGGGGTCTTTATTAGAGACCCAGTACTTC. The chain employs TRBV7-3 and TRBJ2-5; 7 bases fit TRBD2. CDR3 length: 16 amino acids. CDR1 SGHTA and CDR2 FQGTGA come from the germline V gene. V lost 0 bases to trimming and J lost 4 bases; unmatched junction nucleotides: 8.

This chain links TRBV2 with TRBJ1-5; D not resolved. Per germline, CDR1 SNHLY and CDR2 FYNNEI. With 2 bases removed from V and 6 bases from J, the gap between germline ends came to 8 bases. The CDR3 loop spans 13 amino acids. The CDR3 sequence is CASSEREGQPQHF. CDR3 nucleotide sequence: TGTGCCAGCAGTGAACGGGAGGGTCAGCCCCAGCATTTT.

The rearrangement uses TRBV20-1 and TRBJ2-5, with D possibly matching TRBD1 (5 bases). The germline gives CDR1 DFQATT, CDR2 SNEGSKA (reference sequence). This CDR3 has 11 amino acids. V was pared by 7 bases and J by 5 bases, with 11 bases between. DNA of the CDR3: TGCAGTGTAACAGGCTACGAGACCCAGTACTTC. It yields the protein CSVTGYETQYF.

The CDR3 DNA follows: TGTGCCAGCAGCTTAGCGCCGGGGGGAGTAGGTTCACCCCTCCACTTT. Amino acids: CASSLAPGGVGSPLHF. V usage is TRBV7-2 and J usage is TRBJ1-6; D might be TRBD1 (5 bases). This CDR3 has 16 residues. Germline-derived CDR1 and CDR2 are SGHTA and FQGNSA. The V end lost 0 bases, the J end lost 9 bases, and 15 bases lay between the germline ends.

The chain combines TRBV19 with TRBJ1-2; no definite D call. CDR3 length equals 15 residues. Trimming took off 4 bases at V and 8 bases at J, with 20 bases between the two ends. CDR1 is LNHDA, CDR2 SQIVND, per germline (reference sequence). The DNA for the CDR3 is TGTGCCAGTAGTACTCTCACAGCGGGCCCGGGGGGCTACACCTTC. The encoded protein is CASSTLTAGPGGYTF.

The count of this clone is one. The chain carries TRBV11-2 and TRBJ2-2, with 9 bases fitting TRBD1. The V gene end was trimmed by 5 bases and the J gene end by 4 bases; junction bases not matched to a gene: 8. Germline V gene sequence: CDR1 SGHAT, CDR2 FQNNGV. The CDR3 covers 16 residues. The CDR3 spells CASSPRDREVTGELFF. DNA of the CDR3: TGTGCCAGCAGCCCCAGGGACAGGGAGGTCACCGGGGAGCTGTTTTTT.

The V and J genes are TRBV7-9 and TRBJ1-2; no definite D call. V was cut by 4 bases and J by 3 bases, with 24 bases left in between. There are 18 residues in the CDR3. CDR1 is SEHNR, CDR2 FQNEAQ, per germline (reference sequence). The DNA of the CDR3 is TGTGCCAGCAGCTATCTTACACCGGGTTATGGGCGGGACTATGGCTACACCTTC. It yields the protein CASSYLTPGYGRDYGYTF.

The chain has TRBV24-1 and TRBJ2-7, with TRBD1 matching over 9 bases. The length of the CDR3 is 13 residues. Trimming cost V 10 bases and J 4 bases; bases outside gene matches: 7. Germline V gene data show CDR1 as KGHDR and CDR2 as SFDVKD. The CDR3 DNA reads TGTGCCACTTCACAGGGGGCAGGGTACGAGCAGTACTTC. This sequence encodes CATSQGAGYEQYF.

The J gene is TRBJ1-2, the V gene TRBV18, with 10 bases that match TRBD1. The CDR3 is 13 amino acids. Per the germline V gene, CDR1 is KGHSH and CDR2 is LQKENI. J was trimmed by 8 bases and V by 4 bases; bases with no gene match: 4. The CDR3 nucleotides read TGTGCCAGCTCACGAGGGACAGGGGAAGGCTACACCTTC. It specifies CASSRGTGEGYTF.

This chain connects TRBV4-1 to TRBJ2-3; TRBD2 is a possible D gene (7 bases). Per germline, CDR1 MGHRA and CDR2 YSYEKL. The CDR3 sequence is 16 residues long. V lost 4 bases to trimming and J lost 2 bases, with 16 bases between them. CDR3 sequence reads: CASSPERGGYTDTQYF. In DNA, the CDR3 is TGCGCCAGCAGCCCGGAGAGGGGGGGATACACAGATACGCAGTATTTT.

The rearrangement uses TRBV5-1 and TRBJ2-3, with 8 nucleotides matching TRBD2. The CDR3 loop spans 15 amino acids. CDR1 is SGHRS and CDR2 is YFSETQ in the germline V gene. Unmatched junction bases numbered 4, after V lost 2 bases and J lost 2 bases. CDR3 protein: CASSFSGATTDTQYF. The CDR3 bases are TGCGCCAGCAGCTTTAGCGGGGCGACCACAGATACGCAGTATTTT.

V and J are TRBV4-1 and TRBJ1-2; weak D call: TRBD1 (6 bases). Germline lookup yields CDR1 MGHRA and CDR2 YSYEKL. V was trimmed by 1 base and J by 5 bases, leaving 11 bases between them. The CDR3 length is 14 residues. The CDR3 region has the DNA TGCGCCAGCAGCCAAGGACAACAGGGTTATGGCTACACCTTC. Translation gives CASSQGQQGYGYTF.

V is TRBV7-9 and J is TRBJ2-3, with D possibly being TRBD2 (5 bases). Trimming removed 1 base from V and 9 bases from J, with 14 bases in between. CDR3 length: 14 residues. CDR1 and CDR2 (germline): SEHNR, FQNEAQ (reference sequence). CDR3 loop: CASSLERGMHTQYF. The CDR3 DNA reads as TGTGCCAGCAGCTTAGAGCGAGGGATGCACACGCAGTATTTT.

V usage is TRBV18 and J usage is TRBJ1-1, with 9 bases fitting TRBD1. J was trimmed by 3 bases and V by 0 bases; bases with no gene match: 5. From germline, CDR1 is KGHSH and CDR2 LQKENI. CDR3 size: 16 residues. CDR3 DNA sequence: TGTGCCAGCTCACCACCGAGCACAGGGGGCTACACTGAAGCTTTCTTT. It is translated as CASSPPSTGGYTEAFF.

The chain uses TRBV5-4 and TRBJ2-7; TRBD2 matches 10 bases. The CDR3 is made up of 14 amino acids. With 2 bases clipped from V and 6 bases from J, the junction kept 5 bases outside the gene matches. The V gene's germline CDR1 is SGHNT and CDR2 YYREEE (reference sequence). The CDR3 DNA reads as TGTGCCAGCAGCTTTAGCGGGGGGAGGCTCGAGCAGTACTTC. This encodes CASSFSGGRLEQYF.

This chain uses TRBV7-2 with TRBJ1-2, with TRBD1 matching over 8 bases. Unmatched junction bases numbered 11, after V lost 6 bases and J lost 2 bases. The CDR3 totals 16 residues. CDR1 and CDR2 from the germline V gene are SGHTA and FQGNSA. The CDR3 reads CASRSRDRPLNYGYTF. The CDR3 nucleotides read TGTGCCAGCAGGTCCCGGGACAGGCCGTTGAACTATGGCTACACCTTC.

The rearrangement joins TRBV4-3 to TRBJ2-1; D possibly corresponds to TRBD1 (6 bases). CDR3 size: 15 residues. V was trimmed by 1 base and J by 3 bases, leaving 10 bases between them. CDR1 LGHNA and CDR2 YSLEER come from the germline V gene. Written as DNA, the CDR3 is TGCGCCAGCAGCCAAGCAACAGGGTTCTACAATGAGCAGTTCTTC. Protein product: CASSQATGFYNEQFF.

This chain connects TRBV7-2 to TRBJ2-3; D might be TRBD2 (7 bases). This CDR3 is 14 amino acids long. Trimming removed 8 bases at V and 9 bases at J, with 21 bases between. Germline CDR1 and CDR2: SGHTA and FQGNSA. CDR3 bases: TGTGCCAGCGCGCTGGGGACTGGGGGGGGCACGCAGTATTTT. This gives the protein CASALGTGGGTQYF.

The chain has TRBV6-5 and TRBJ2-7; TRBD1 matches at 8 bases. The V gene's germline CDR1 is MNHEY and CDR2 SVGAGI. The V segment lost 8 bases and the J segment 3 bases; nucleotides outside the gene matches: 3. This CDR3 has 12 amino acids. The CDR3 loop is CASGDRGYEQYF. In nucleotides, the CDR3 is TGTGCCAGCGGCGACAGGGGCTACGAGCAGTACTTC.

The chain uses TRBV19 and TRBJ1-2; 7 bases map to TRBD1. Trimming cost V 4 bases and J 2 bases; bases outside gene matches: 7. CDR3 length equals 15 residues. Germline V gives CDR1 LNHDA, CDR2 SQIVND (reference sequence). CDR3 sequence reads: CASSTMGQQNYGYTF. The DNA of the CDR3 is TGTGCCAGTAGTACAATGGGACAGCAAAACTATGGCTACACCTTC.

The rearrangement joins TRBV9 to TRBJ2-5, with D perhaps matching TRBD2 (5 bases). Germline assignment: CDR1 SGDLS and CDR2 YYNGEE. V was cut by 0 bases and J by 4 bases, with 16 bases left in between. The CDR3 sequence is 16 residues long. The CDR3 DNA follows: TGTGCCAGCAGCGTAGGACCCCGGATCGGAGGAGAGACCCAGTACTTC. Encoded protein: CASSVGPRIGGETQYF. The whole variable domain, filled in from reference TRBV9 and TRBJ2-5, reads DSGVTQTPKHLITATGQRVTLRCSPRSGDLSVYWYQQSLDQGLQFLIQYYNGEERAKGNILERFSAQQFPDLHSELNLSSLELGDSALYFCASSVGPRIGGETQYFGPGTRLLVL.

The chain employs TRBV9 and TRBJ1-1, with D tentatively TRBD1 (5 bases). The CDR3 extends over 17 amino acids. In germline, CDR1 is SGDLS, CDR2 YYNGEE. V shed 0 bases and J shed 0 bases, with 15 bases lying between them. The CDR3 nucleotides read TGTGCCAGCAGCGTAGTCAGGAGGGGTGGTGTGAACACTGAAGCTTTCTTT. It translates to CASSVVRRGGVNTEAFF.

This clone was observed a handful of times. The rearrangement uses TRBV6-2 or TRBV6-3 and TRBJ2-7; 9 bases line up with TRBD1. The CDR3 consists of 16 residues. V was clipped by 5 bases and J by 2 bases; unmatched bases: 10. The V gene's germline CDR1 is MNHEY and CDR2 SVGEGT. CDR3 DNA sequence: TGTGCCAGCAGTGCAGACAGGGGGGTTCGCGCCTACGAGCAGTACTTC. Translation: CASSADRGVRAYEQYF.

This chain connects TRBV9 to TRBJ2-5; weak D call: TRBD1 (5 bases). This CDR3 region has 14 residues. In germline, CDR1 is SGDLS, CDR2 YYNGEE. The ends were cut back, 1 base at V and 2 bases at J, with 9 bases in the middle. CDR3 bases: TGTGCCAGCAGCGTAACAGGAAGTCAAGAGACCCAGTACTTC. Translation gives CASSVTGSQETQYF.

This clone was detected once. The chain carries TRBV2 and TRBJ2-7; D might be TRBD1 (6 bases). V was pared by 8 bases and J by 5 bases, with 10 bases between. CDR3 length equals 11 residues. Germline lookup yields CDR1 SNHLY and CDR2 FYNNEI. Here the CDR3 reads CASSRTDEQYF. The DNA of the CDR3 is TGTGCCAGCTCACGGACAGACGAGCAGTACTTC.

The V gene is TRBV4-3, the J gene TRBJ2-7; tentatively, D is TRBD1 (5 bases). The CDR3 covers 15 residues. Trimming took off 2 bases at V and 3 bases at J, with 14 bases between the two ends. Looked up from germline, CDR1 is LGHNA and CDR2 is YSLEER. In DNA form, the CDR3 reads TGCGCCAGCAGCCAATCGACAGACCCTTTCTACGAGCAGTACTTC. Translated, it gives CASSQSTDPFYEQYF.

The chain carries TRBV10-3 and TRBJ2-3; 7 nucleotides agree with TRBD2. The CDR3 length is 13 residues. After removal of 3 bases from V and 6 bases from J, the junction contained 3 bases not matched to a gene. Germline-derived CDR1 and CDR2 are ENHRY and SYGVKD. In DNA, the CDR3 is TGTGCCATCAGTGACTCACTAGCGGATACGCAGTATTTT. Residues: CAISDSLADTQYF.

The rearrangement joins TRBV28 to TRBJ1-5; 9 bases align to TRBD1. Germline V lookup: CDR1 MDHEN, CDR2 SYDVKM. The junction had 3 bases not matched to a gene; V was cut back by 5 bases and J by 1 base. This CDR3 has 15 residues. DNA for the CDR3: TGTGCCAGCAGTCGGACAGGGGTGAGCAATCAGCCCCAGCATTTT. It yields the protein CASSRTGVSNQPQHF.

The chain carries TRBV19 and TRBJ1-2; 9 bases map to TRBD1. CDR1 and CDR2 (germline): LNHDA, SQIVND (reference sequence). This CDR3 is 12 amino acids long. V shed 7 bases, J shed 7 bases, and the junction held 4 bases outside the gene matches. CDR3 sequence reads: CASNLQGAGYTF. The CDR3 region has the DNA TGTGCCAGTAACTTACAGGGGGCTGGCTACACCTTC.

The chain employs TRBV3-1 (or the pseudogene TRBV3-2) and TRBJ1-2; D is possibly TRBD1 (6 bases). CDR3 length equals 14 residues. Per the germline V gene, CDR1 is LGHDT and CDR2 is YNNKEL (reference sequence). V dropped 5 bases and J dropped 2 bases, with 12 bases sitting between them. The CDR3 region is CASSIVGANYGYTF. DNA for the CDR3: TGTGCCAGCAGCATAGTGGGGGCCAACTATGGCTACACCTTC.